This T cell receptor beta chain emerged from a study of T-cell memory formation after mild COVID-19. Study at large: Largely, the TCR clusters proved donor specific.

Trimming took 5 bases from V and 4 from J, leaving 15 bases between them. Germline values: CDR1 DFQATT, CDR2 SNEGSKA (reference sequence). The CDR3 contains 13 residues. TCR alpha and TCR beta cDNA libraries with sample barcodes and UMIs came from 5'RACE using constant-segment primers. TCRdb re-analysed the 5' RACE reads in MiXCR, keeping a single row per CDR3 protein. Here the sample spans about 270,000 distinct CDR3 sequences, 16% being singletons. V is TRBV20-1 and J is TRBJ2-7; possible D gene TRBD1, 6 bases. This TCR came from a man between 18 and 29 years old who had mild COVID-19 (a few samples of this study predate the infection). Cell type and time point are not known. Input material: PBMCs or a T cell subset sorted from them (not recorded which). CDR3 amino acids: CSASGTPTYEQYF. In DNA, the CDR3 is TGCAGTGCTTCCGGGACACCAACATACGAGCAGTACTTC.